Listed below are T cell receptor beta chains from one sample, sequenced in a study of blood T cell repertoires in COVID-19. Assay used: immunoSEQ multiplex PCR; TCRdb lists only in-frame clones, some missing. The data show over 200,000 clones, with about 89% seen just once and 4% to 5.5% held by the top ten. Sequencing used peripheral blood. Receptors originate from a woman aged 40 to 55 with acute or convalescent COVID-19. CDR3s include the opening cysteine and the closing phenylalanine or tryptophan. The order of the fields is CDR3 length, clone size, V gene, D gene, J gene, CDR3 protein, CDR3 DNA. A D gene is named only where the DNA matches it firmly. Not every row has a clone size; where given, it reads once, few, many or a size class.

14,once,TRBV5-5,TRBD1,TRBJ1-2,CASSLEGQGVGYTF,TGTGCCAGCAGCTTGGAGGGACAGGGGGTTGGCTACACCTTC
15,once,TRBV5-1,.,TRBJ2-3,CASSPQGLSTDTQYF,TGCGCCAGCAGCCCCCAAGGACTCAGCACAGATACGCAGTATTTT
16,.,TRBV19,.,TRBJ1-1,CASSIGGAGTWTEAFF,TGTGCCAGTAGTATCGGGGGGGCAGGAACGTGGACTGAAGCTTTCTTT
14,.,TRBV6-5,.,TRBJ2-5,CASRGTGVQETQYF,TGTGCCAGCAGAGGGACGGGGGTGCAAGAGACCCAGTACTTC
14,.,TRBV6-2/TRBV6-3,TRBD1,TRBJ1-5,CASSRTGGRQPQHF,TGTGCCAGCAGTAGGACAGGGGGGCGTCAGCCCCAGCATTTT
12,.,TRBV4-1,.,TRBJ1-1,CASSPGGVEAFF,TGCGCCAGCAGCCCCGGGGGAGTCGAAGCTTTCTTT
14,.,TRBV9,TRBD1,TRBJ1-1,CASSVGDRRSEAFF,TGTGCCAGCAGCGTAGGGGACAGGCGATCTGAAGCTTTCTTT
12,once,TRBV6-6,.,TRBJ1-2,CASRKENYGYTF,TGTGCCAGCAGAAAGGAGAACTATGGCTACACCTTC
14,once,TRBV6-5,.,TRBJ1-6,CASNPGWGRRPLHF,TGTGCCAGCAACCCTGGTTGGGGCAGGAGACCCCTCCACTTT
14,.,TRBV5-6,.,TRBJ1-1,CASTWGVWGQEAFF,TGTGCCAGCACCTGGGGAGTTTGGGGACAAGAAGCTTTCTTT
15,.,TRBV3-1/TRBV3-2,TRBD1,TRBJ1-2,CASGAGGVTNYGYTF,TGTGCCAGCGGAGCAGGGGGAGTAACTAACTATGGCTACACCTTC
20,.,TRBV12-5,TRBD1,TRBJ1-1,CASGPIPGQGAGGMNTEAFF,TGTGCTAGTGGCCCTATTCCGGGACAGGGGGCCGGGGGGATGAACACTGAAGCTTTCTTT
15,once,TRBV19,.,TRBJ1-2,CASSIDRAGQGGYTF,TGTGCCAGTAGTATAGATCGGGCAGGGCAAGGTGGCTACACCTTC
16,.,TRBV19,TRBD2,TRBJ2-3,CASSPVGRGNPDTQYF,TGTGCCAGTAGTCCCGTTGGGCGGGGGAACCCAGATACGCAGTATTTT
14,.,TRBV19,.,TRBJ2-1,CASSILSRDNEQFF,TGTGCCAGTAGTATACTCTCCAGGGATAATGAGCAGTTCTTC
16,.,TRBV29-1,.,TRBJ1-2,CSVEETAYLGIYGYTF,TGCAGCGTTGAAGAGACAGCTTATCTCGGAATCTATGGCTACACCTTC
14,once,TRBV2,.,TRBJ1-2,CASGQSRVSHGYTF,TGTGCCAGCGGACAAAGCAGGGTCAGCCATGGCTACACCTTC
13,.,TRBV7-8,.,TRBJ2-2,CASGRGITGELFF,TGTGCCAGTGGGCGGGGCATCACCGGGGAGCTGTTTTTT
13,.,TRBV7-3,.,TRBJ1-1,CASSAGPNTEAFF,TGTGCCAGCAGTGCAGGCCCGAACACTGAAGCTTTCTTT
15,once,TRBV19,TRBD2,TRBJ2-1,CASSLTSGGYNEQFF,TGTGCCAGTAGTCTCACTAGCGGGGGTTACAATGAGCAGTTCTTC
12,once,TRBV6-4,.,TRBJ1-2,CASSDGGGGYTF,TGTGCCAGCAGTGACGGTGGGGGGGGCTACACCTTC
14,.,TRBV15,.,TRBJ1-1,CATSRDVGGTEAFF,TGTGCCACCAGCAGAGACGTAGGGGGCACTGAAGCTTTCTTT
11,.,TRBV12-3/TRBV12-4,.,TRBJ2-5,CASRRSETQYF,TGTGCCAGCCGCAGATCTGAGACCCAGTACTTC
15,.,TRBV6-5,.,TRBJ1-5,CASSTGRYINQPQHF,TGTGCCAGCAGTACAGGGCGCTACATTAATCAGCCCCAGCATTTT
16,.,TRBV11-2,.,TRBJ1-1,CASSSRLSTMNTEAFF,TGTGCCAGCAGCTCGCGACTCTCAACAATGAACACTGAAGCTTTCTTT
15,.,TRBV7-4,.,TRBJ1-2,CASSLAPREVGGYTF,TGTGCCAGCAGCTTAGCGCCCAGGGAGGTAGGAGGCTACACCTTC
16,.,TRBV19,TRBD1,TRBJ1-1,CASSNRQGLLNTEAFF,TGTGCCAGTAGTAATCGACAGGGGCTCTTGAACACTGAAGCTTTCTTT
14,.,TRBV5-1,TRBD1,TRBJ1-2,CASSPGQGVYGYTF,TGCGCCAGCAGCCCGGGACAGGGTGTCTATGGCTACACCTTC
14,.,TRBV2,TRBD1,TRBJ2-1,CASSVKGTVNEQFF,TGTGCCAGCAGTGTTAAGGGGACAGTCAATGAGCAGTTCTTC
15,few,TRBV5-1,TRBD1,TRBJ1-3,CASSPGGGSGNTIYF,TGCGCCAGCAGCCCAGGGGGCGGATCTGGAAACACCATATATTTT
13,.,TRBV29-1,TRBD1,TRBJ1-1,CSVDGQGRTEAFF,TGCAGCGTTGATGGACAGGGGAGAACTGAAGCTTTCTTT
13,few,TRBV6-5,.,TRBJ2-5,CASSYGLRGTQYF,TGTGCCAGCAGTTACGGACTTCGGGGGACCCAGTACTTC
16,.,TRBV11-2,.,TRBJ2-1,CASSLSGLVPYNEQFF,TGTGCCAGCAGCCTCTCGGGACTCGTCCCCTACAATGAGCAGTTCTTC
16,.,TRBV3-1/TRBV3-2,.,TRBJ1-3,CASSDHKRNTGNTIYF,TGTGCCAGCAGCGACCACAAGAGGAATACTGGAAACACCATATATTTT
15,.,TRBV4-1,TRBD2,TRBJ2-2,CASSPIGGAIGELFF,TGCGCCAGCAGTCCTATCGGGGGGGCTATCGGGGAGCTGTTTTTT
18,.,TRBV9,TRBD2,TRBJ2-2,CASSAPTGSGANTGELFF,TGTGCCAGCAGCGCCCCAACGGGTAGCGGGGCCAACACCGGGGAGCTGTTTTTT
18,.,TRBV7-3,TRBD1,TRBJ1-1,CASSLTVIGTGRNTEAFF,TGTGCCAGCAGCCTCACCGTTATAGGGACAGGGCGGAACACTGAAGCTTTCTTT
13,.,TRBV5-5,.,TRBJ1-1,CASSYSMNTEAFF,TGTGCCAGCAGCTACAGTATGAACACTGAAGCTTTCTTT
15,few,TRBV6-5,.,TRBJ1-2,CASSPTPPAGFGYTF,TGTGCCAGCAGCCCAACCCCTCCAGCAGGGTTTGGCTACACCTTC
13,.,TRBV11-2,.,TRBJ1-5,CASSLDRGQPQHF,TGTGCCAGCAGCTTAGACAGGGGACAGCCCCAGCATTTT
14,once,TRBV6-5,.,TRBJ1-4,CASRVDSANEKLFF,TGTGCCAGCAGGGTTGACAGCGCGAATGAAAAACTGTTTTTT
13,.,TRBV19,.,TRBJ1-3,CASSREAGNTIYF,TGTGCCTCTTCTAGGGAGGCTGGAAACACCATATATTTT
15,.,TRBV19,TRBD1,TRBJ1-2,CASSIVTGETYGYTF,TGTGCCAGTAGTATAGTCACAGGGGAGACCTATGGCTACACCTTC
15,.,TRBV9,TRBD1,TRBJ2-6,CASSLQGAGANVLTF,TGTGCCAGCAGCCTACAGGGGGCTGGGGCCAACGTCCTGACTTTC
14,.,TRBV6-5,.,TRBJ1-1,CASTQGLRNTEAFF,TGTGCCAGCACCCAGGGCCTCCGGAACACTGAAGCTTTCTTT
13,.,TRBV19,TRBD1,TRBJ1-6,CASSIRDSSPLHF,TGTGCCAGTAGTATACGGGACAGCTCACCCCTCCACTTT
13,once,TRBV5-1,.,TRBJ2-3,CASSLEDLKQQYF,TGCGCCAGCAGCTTGGAAGACTTGAAGCAGCAGTATTTT
15,.,TRBV5-4,TRBD2,TRBJ2-2,CASSSRRTSTGELFF,TGTGCCAGCAGCTCCAGAAGGACTAGCACCGGGGAGCTGTTTTTT
16,.,TRBV3-1/TRBV3-2,.,TRBJ1-3,CASSLQTVHSGNTIYF,TGTGCCAGCAGCCTTCAGACAGTTCACTCTGGAAACACCATATATTTT
16,.,TRBV9,TRBD1,TRBJ1-1,CASSTWTGGPPTEAFF,TGTGCCAGCAGCACCTGGACAGGGGGCCCCCCCACTGAAGCTTTCTTT
13,.,TRBV29-1,.,TRBJ1-5,CSVATGVDQPQHF,TGCAGCGTTGCAACGGGGGTGGATCAGCCCCAGCATTTT
14,.,TRBV14,.,TRBJ1-2,CASSPGSLIYGYTF,TGTGCCAGCAGCCCCGGGAGCCTCATCTATGGCTACACCTTC
11,.,TRBV29-1,.,TRBJ1-1,CSVRGNTEAFF,TGCAGCGTCAGGGGGAACACTGAAGCTTTCTTT